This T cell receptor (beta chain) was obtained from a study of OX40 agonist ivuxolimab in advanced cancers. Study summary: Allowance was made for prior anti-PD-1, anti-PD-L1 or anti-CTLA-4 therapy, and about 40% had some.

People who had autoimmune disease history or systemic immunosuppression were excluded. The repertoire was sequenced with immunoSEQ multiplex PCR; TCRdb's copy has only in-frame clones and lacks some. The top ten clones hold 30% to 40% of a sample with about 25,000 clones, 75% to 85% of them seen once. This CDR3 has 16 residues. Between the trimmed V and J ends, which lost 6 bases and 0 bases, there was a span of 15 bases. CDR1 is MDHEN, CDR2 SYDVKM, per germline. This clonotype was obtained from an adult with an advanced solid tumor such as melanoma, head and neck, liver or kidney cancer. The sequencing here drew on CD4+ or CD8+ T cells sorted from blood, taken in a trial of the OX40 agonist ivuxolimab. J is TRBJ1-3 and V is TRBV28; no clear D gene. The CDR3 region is CASSQIRDSSGNTIYF. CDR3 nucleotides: TGTGCCAGCAGCCAAATTAGAGATAGCTCTGGAAACACCATATATTTT.